In this sample, the clone carrying this T cell receptor (beta chain) turned up a few times. Antigen specificity is unknown. The sample comes from a study of identical twins. Study observations and caveats: With abundant cord blood beta clonotypes, insertions were fewer; memory repertoires showed no such pattern. Diverse VJ usage suggested most zero-insertion clonotypes were not invariant T cells. Twins showed weaker excess sharing in their beta out-of-frame sequences.

TCRdb recomputed calls from the 5' RACE reads with MiXCR, one row per CDR3 protein. The sample includes 420,000 or so distinct CDR3 sequences, under 20% of them seen just once. Germline CDR1 is SQVTM and CDR2 is ANQGSEA. This CDR3 is 15 amino acids long. V lost 6 bases to trimming and J lost 0 bases, with 14 bases between them. Only healthy Caucasians were included as donors. The sequenced sample was naive T cells sorted from blood. The receptor was derived from a man aged 50-60 years in good health. This sequence joins TRBV29-1 and TRBJ2-2; D uncertain. The CDR3 spells CSVGTLATNTGELFF. As DNA, the CDR3 is TGCAGCGTCGGTACCCTGGCTACGAACACCGGGGAGCTGTTTTTT.